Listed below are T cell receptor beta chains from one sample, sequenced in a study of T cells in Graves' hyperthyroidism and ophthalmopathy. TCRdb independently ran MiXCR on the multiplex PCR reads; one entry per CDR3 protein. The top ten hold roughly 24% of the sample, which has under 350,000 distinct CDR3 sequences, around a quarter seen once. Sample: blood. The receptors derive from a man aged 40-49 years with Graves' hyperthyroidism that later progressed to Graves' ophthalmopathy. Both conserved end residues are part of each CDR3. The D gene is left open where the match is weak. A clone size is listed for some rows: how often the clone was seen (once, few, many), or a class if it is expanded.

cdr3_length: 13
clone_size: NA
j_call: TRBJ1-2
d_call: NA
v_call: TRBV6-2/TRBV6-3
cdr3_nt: TGTGCCAGCAGTTGGGGACGGGAGGAGGGCTACACCTTC
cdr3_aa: CASSWGREEGYTF

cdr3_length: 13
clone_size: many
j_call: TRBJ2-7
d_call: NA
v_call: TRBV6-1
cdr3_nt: TGTGCCAGCACCATAGACAACTCCTACGAGCAGTACTTC
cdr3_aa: CASTIDNSYEQYF

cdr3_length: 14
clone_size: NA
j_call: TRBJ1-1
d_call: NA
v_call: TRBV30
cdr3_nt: TGTGCCTGGAGTAACGGGGGATTAAACACTGAAGCTTTCTTT
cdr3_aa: CAWSNGGLNTEAFF

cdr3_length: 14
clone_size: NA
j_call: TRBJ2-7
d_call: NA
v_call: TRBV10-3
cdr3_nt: TGTGCCATCAGTGAGGGTGCCACCGCCTACGAGCAGTACTTC
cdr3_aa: CAISEGATAYEQYF

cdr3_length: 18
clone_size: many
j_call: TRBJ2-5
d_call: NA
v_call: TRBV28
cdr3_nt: TGTGCCAGCAGTTCCTATTTAGACTTAGCGTGGAATCAAGAGACCCAGTACTTC
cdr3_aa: CASSSYLDLAWNQETQYF

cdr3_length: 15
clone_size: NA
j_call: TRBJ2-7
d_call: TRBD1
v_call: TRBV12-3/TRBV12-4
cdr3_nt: TGTGCCAGCAGTCCTCAGGGACAGGGGGCCTACGAGCAGTACTTC
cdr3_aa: CASSPQGQGAYEQYF

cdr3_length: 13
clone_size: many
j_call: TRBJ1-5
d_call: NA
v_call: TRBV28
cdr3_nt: TGTGCCAGCAGTAGCCAGGGCAATCAGCCCCAGCATTTT
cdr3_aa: CASSSQGNQPQHF

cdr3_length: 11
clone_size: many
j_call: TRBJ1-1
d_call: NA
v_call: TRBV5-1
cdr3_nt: TGCGCCAGCAGCTCATCGTTTGAAGCTTTCTTT
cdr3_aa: CASSSSFEAFF

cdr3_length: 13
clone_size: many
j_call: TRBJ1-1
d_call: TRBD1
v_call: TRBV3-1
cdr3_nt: TGTGCCAGCAGCCAGTGGGACAGGGGGAAAGGTTTCTTT
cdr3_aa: CASSQWDRGKGFF

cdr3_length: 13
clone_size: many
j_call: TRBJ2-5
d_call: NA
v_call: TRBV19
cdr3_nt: TGTGCCAGTAGTTTCCAGGTACAAGAGACCCAGTACTTC
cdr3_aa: CASSFQVQETQYF

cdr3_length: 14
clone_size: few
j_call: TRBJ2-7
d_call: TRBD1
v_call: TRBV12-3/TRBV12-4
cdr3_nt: TGTGCCAGCAATCGACAGGGAAGGTCCTACGAGCAGTACTTC
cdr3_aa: CASNRQGRSYEQYF

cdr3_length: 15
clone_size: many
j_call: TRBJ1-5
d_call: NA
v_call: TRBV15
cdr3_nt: TGTGCCACCAGCAGAGATCAGCTCAGGGATCAGCCCCAGCATTTT
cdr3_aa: CATSRDQLRDQPQHF

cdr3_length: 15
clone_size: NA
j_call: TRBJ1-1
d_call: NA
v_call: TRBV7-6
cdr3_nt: TGTGCCAGCAGCTTAGTCCCAGGGTCCCTAGGTGAAGCTTTCTTT
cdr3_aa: CASSLVPGSLGEAFF

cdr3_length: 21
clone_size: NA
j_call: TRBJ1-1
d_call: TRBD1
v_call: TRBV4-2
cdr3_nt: TGTGCCAGCAGCCTACTACAGCGACAGGGGCCAAACACTCGGCGTTGGGCTGAAGCTTTCTTT
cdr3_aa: CASSLLQRQGPNTRRWAEAFF

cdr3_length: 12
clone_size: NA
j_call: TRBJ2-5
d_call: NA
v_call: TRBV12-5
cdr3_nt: TGTGCTAGTGGTTTGTTTGGAGAGACCCAGTACTTC
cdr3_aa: CASGLFGETQYF

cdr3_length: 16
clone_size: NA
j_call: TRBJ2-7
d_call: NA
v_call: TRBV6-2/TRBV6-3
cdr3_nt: TGTGCCAGCAGTTACCGAATCGAGGGACTCTCCTACGAGCAGTACTTC
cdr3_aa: CASSYRIEGLSYEQYF

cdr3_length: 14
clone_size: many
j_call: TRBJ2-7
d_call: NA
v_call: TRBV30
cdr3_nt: TGTGCCTGGGCGGGACGGCCCAGCTCCTACGAGCAGTACTTC
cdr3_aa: CAWAGRPSSYEQYF

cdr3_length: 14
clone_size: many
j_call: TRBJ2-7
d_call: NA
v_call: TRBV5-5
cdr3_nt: TGTGCCAGCACCGTGGACGGGTACTCCTACGAGCAGTACTTC
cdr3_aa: CASTVDGYSYEQYF

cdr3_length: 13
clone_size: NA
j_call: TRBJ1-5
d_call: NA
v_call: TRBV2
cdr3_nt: TGTGCCAGCGAGAAGCAGGGCGGTCAGCCCCAGCATTTT
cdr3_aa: CASEKQGGQPQHF

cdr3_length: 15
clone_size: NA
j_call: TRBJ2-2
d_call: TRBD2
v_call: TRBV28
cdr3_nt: TGTGCCAGCAGTCTTCATAGCGGGAGACCCGGGGAGCTGTTTTTT
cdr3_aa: CASSLHSGRPGELFF

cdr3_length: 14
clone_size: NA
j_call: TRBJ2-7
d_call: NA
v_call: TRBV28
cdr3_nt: TGTGCCAGCAGTGCCGGGGGCAGGGTCTACGAGCAGTACTTC
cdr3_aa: CASSAGGRVYEQYF

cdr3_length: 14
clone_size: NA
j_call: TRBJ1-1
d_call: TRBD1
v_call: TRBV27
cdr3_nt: TGTGCCAGCAGACGGGACAGAGGGAACACTGAAGCTTTCTTT
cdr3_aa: CASRRDRGNTEAFF

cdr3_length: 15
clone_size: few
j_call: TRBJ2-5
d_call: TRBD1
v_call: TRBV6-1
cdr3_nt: TGTGCCAGCAGCCCCGGACAGGGGGGAGCGGAGACCCAGTACTTC
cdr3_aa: CASSPGQGGAETQYF

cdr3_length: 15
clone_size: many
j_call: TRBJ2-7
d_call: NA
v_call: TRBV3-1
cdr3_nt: TGTGCCAGCAGCCAAGATAATACTCGAACCTACGAGCAGTACTTC
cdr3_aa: CASSQDNTRTYEQYF

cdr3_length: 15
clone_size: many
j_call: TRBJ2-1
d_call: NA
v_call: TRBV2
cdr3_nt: TGTGCCAGCAGTGAAAAAGTTCCGGGGATCAATGAGCAGTTCTTC
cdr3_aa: CASSEKVPGINEQFF

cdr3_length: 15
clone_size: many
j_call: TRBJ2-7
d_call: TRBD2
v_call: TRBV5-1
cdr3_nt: TGCGCCAGCAGCTTGCGGACTAGCGGAGGATACGAGCAGTACTTC
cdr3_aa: CASSLRTSGGYEQYF

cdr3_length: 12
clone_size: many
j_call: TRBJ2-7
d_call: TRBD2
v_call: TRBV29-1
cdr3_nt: TGCAGCGTTGGCGGGAGGGCCTACGAGCAGTACTTC
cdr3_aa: CSVGGRAYEQYF

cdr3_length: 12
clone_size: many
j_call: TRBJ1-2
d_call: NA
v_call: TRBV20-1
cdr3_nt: TGCAGTGCTAGTACCAGGGCCTATGGCTACACCTTC
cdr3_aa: CSASTRAYGYTF

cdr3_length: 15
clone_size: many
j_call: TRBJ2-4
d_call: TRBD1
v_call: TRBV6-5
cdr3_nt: TGTGCCAGCACCCCTGGCGGAACAGGGGGAAACATTCAGTACTTC
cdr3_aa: CASTPGGTGGNIQYF

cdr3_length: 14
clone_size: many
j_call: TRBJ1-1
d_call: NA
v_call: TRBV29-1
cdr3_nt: TGCAGCGTTGAAGATGGGGGATTGAACACTGAAGCTTTCTTT
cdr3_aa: CSVEDGGLNTEAFF

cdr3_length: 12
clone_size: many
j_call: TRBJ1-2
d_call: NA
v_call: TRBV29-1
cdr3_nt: TGCAGCGTTGATCGGGGGCGCAATGGCTACACCTTC
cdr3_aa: CSVDRGRNGYTF

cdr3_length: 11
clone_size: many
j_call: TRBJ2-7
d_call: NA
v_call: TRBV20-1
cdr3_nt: TGCAGTGCCGATAAGTCCTACGAGCAGTACTTC
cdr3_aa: CSADKSYEQYF

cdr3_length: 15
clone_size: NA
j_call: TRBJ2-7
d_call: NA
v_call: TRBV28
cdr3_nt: TGTGCCAGCAGTGCAGGCACGGGGCGGAACTACGAGCAGTACTTC
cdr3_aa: CASSAGTGRNYEQYF

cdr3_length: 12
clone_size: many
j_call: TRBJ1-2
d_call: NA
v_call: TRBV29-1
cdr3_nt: TGCAGCGTTGTAGGGACCAACTATGGCTACACCTTC
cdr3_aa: CSVVGTNYGYTF

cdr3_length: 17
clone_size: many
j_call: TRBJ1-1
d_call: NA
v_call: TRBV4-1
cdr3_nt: TGCGCCAGCAGCCAAGATCGCGCGGCAGGGAAGTTAACTGAAGCTTTCTTT
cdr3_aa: CASSQDRAAGKLTEAFF

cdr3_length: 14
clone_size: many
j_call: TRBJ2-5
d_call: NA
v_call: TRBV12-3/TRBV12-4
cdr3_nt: TGTGCCAGCAGACTTAACAGGGATCAAGAGACCCAGTACTTC
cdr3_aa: CASRLNRDQETQYF

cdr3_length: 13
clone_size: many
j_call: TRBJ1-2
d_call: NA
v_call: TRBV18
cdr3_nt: TGTGCCAGCTCCAAGGACAGAAGGAATGGCTACACCTTC
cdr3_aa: CASSKDRRNGYTF

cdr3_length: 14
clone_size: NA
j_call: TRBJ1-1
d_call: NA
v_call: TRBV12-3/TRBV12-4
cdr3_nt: TGTGCCATCGCGGGATGGGGGCCGGGAACTGAAGCTTTCTTT
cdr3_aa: CAIAGWGPGTEAFF

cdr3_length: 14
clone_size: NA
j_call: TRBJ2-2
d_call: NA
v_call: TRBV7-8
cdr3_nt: TGTGCCAGCAGGAAGAAAGCGGACACCGGGGAGCTGTTTTTT
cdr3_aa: CASRKKADTGELFF

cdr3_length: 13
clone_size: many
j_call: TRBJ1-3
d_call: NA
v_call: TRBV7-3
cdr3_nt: TGTGCCAGCAGCTCGGTGGTTGGAAACACCATATATTTT
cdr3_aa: CASSSVVGNTIYF

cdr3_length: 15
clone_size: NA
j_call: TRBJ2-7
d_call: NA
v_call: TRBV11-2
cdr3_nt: TGTGCCAGCAGCTTAGGGCCCACGTCCCTCTACGAGCAGTACTTC
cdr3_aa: CASSLGPTSLYEQYF

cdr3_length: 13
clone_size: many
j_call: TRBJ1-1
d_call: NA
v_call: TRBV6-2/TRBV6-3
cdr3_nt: TGTGCCAGCAGCTCAGTGGTGGACACTGAAGCTTTCTTT
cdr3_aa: CASSSVVDTEAFF

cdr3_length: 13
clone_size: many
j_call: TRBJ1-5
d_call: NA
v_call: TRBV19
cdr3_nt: TGTGCCAGTAGTATATCCCCAAATCAGCCCCAGCATTTT
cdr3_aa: CASSISPNQPQHF

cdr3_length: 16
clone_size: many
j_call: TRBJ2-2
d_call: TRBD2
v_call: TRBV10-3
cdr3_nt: TGTGCCATCAGTGAGGATCTAGCGGTAAACACCGGGGAGCTGTTTTTT
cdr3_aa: CAISEDLAVNTGELFF

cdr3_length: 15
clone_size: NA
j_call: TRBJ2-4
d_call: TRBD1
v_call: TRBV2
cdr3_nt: TGTGCCAGCAGTGAGACAGGGTTAGCCAAAAACATTCAGTACTTC
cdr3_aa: CASSETGLAKNIQYF

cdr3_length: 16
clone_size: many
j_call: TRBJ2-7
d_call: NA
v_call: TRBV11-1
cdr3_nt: TGTGCCAGCAGTCGACGACTAGCAGGGGGTGTGCACGAGCAGTACTTC
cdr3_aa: CASSRRLAGGVHEQYF